This T cell receptor beta chain is from a study of blood T cells in healthy people across ages (dated by TCRdb to about 2015). Context from the whole study: In model experiments, template switching captured about one uniquely barcoded TCR beta cDNA molecule for every two T cells. To track age-related changes in TCR beta repertoire diversity, the study relied on deep sequencing normalized with unique cDNA molecular identifiers. Donors were grouped into four age groups: young (average approximately 16 years), middle-aged (39), aged (62) and long-lived (approximately 82). Two additional independent replicas of 1 million unique cDNA reads from the same blood draw were analyzed for two donors (one aged 18 to 29 and one aged 80 or older). Broader findings and caveats from the paper: Because profiling used bulk unsorted PBMCs, naive and antigen-experienced compartments could not be compared conclusively. There was a strong correlation between observed TCR beta diversity and the percentage of naive T cells measured by flow cytometry. Because donor CMV infection status was unknown, age-related changes in expanded clonotypes were potentially confounded. As age increased, observed TCR beta diversity per million T cells dropped in a roughly linear way, and a significant reduction was already evident by age about 40. Estimates of total diversity based on one million sequenced T cells were considered lower bounds and underestimates. Compared with the aged group, the long-lived group had more naive CD4+ T cells, fewer expanded clones and increased TCR diversity, a pattern suggesting age selection.

The library was prepared using 5' RACE. The data were produced on an Illumina HiSeq 2500. A second PCR of about 6 to 11 cycles was performed with a sample-barcoded 5' primer and a J-beta primer mix. Each TCR beta cDNA molecule received a unique molecular identifier from a template-switch 5' adaptor carrying 12 random nucleotides. At least 2.5 million CDR3-containing paired-end reads were obtained from each sample. The Mint cDNA synthesis kit, primed by a TRBC-specific oligonucleotide, was used to synthesize first-strand cDNA from all RNA. After uracil-DNA glycosylase treatment, a first 18-cycle PCR used universal primers M1SS and BC2_uni_R on all cDNA. As for the original processing: Each sample was normalized by randomly selecting 1 million high-quality reads, each carrying a distinct molecular identifier. Instead of being binned into consensus sequences, reads with shared molecular identifiers were discarded. MiTCR, with a Q25 quality threshold and the strictest error-elimination algorithm, was used for CDR3 identification, clonotype clustering and error correction. A nonparametric unseen species model with Euler transformation was used to estimate a lower bound on total TCR beta diversity. TCRdb passed the public sequencing reads through fastp at Q25 and MiXCR, retaining productive beta sequences. Duplicate CDR3 protein sequences are folded into a single record with the most common DNA and genes. It is TCRdb's table, rather than the study itself, that gives the V and J calls and clone size. Present in this sample are some 760,000 distinct CDR3 sequences, more than 20% of which were seen just once. The ten largest clones represent under 9.5% of the sample.

A note on this clonotype: No antigen is known for it. Per-base quality was not reported, and no clone a single base away is much larger than it.

Systemically healthy Caucasian individuals from Russia, 39 in total and aged roughly 6 to 90 years, were included as donors. Around 9.9 milliliters of peripheral blood were collected from each donor into EDTA-treated Vacutainer tubes. Ficoll-Paque density-gradient centrifugation was used to isolate PBMCs, with at least 6.5 million per sample. Total RNA, at least 6 micrograms per sample, was extracted from PBMCs with Trizol reagent. The percentages of naive CD45RAhigh/CD27high T cells were determined by flow cytometry on a PBMC aliquot from every donor. The germline V gene (reference sequence) specifies DFQATT as CDR1 and SNEGSKA as CDR2. The CDR3 contains 12 residues, cysteine and phenylalanine counted. The sequence is cut down to CDR3 DNA, 36 bases in frame from base 1. Trimming at the junction amounts to 7 bases on V and 4 bases on J, and the germline ends lie 14 bases apart. This sample also belongs to another study, concerning T cells of mothers and their children. The second study also describes: The donors were nine systemically healthy Caucasian individuals, made up of three mothers and their six children. cDNA synthesis used all of the extracted RNA, with approximately 1.4 ug of RNA in each 15 ul reaction. In the second PCR, sample barcodes and 2-4 random nucleotides were introduced via the M1S primer. Each mother yielded over 9 million TCR beta CDR3 reads and each child about 3 million reads. Thymic selection shapes the output of TCR recombination in a similar way in related and unrelated pairs, and inherited differences have a minor effect. Normalized repertoire overlap was always found to be slightly, but never significantly, higher in related mother-child pairs than in unrelated mother-child pairs. With a sensitivity of approximately 100 clones per million clonotypes, no persistent microchimeric T cell clones were detected. The study used deep NGS to compare TCR beta repertoires of mothers and children, seeking features distinguishing related mother-child pairs from unrelated individuals. On average, the children were about 10 +/- 4 years old, while the mothers were about 40 +/- 4 years old. Libraries were sequenced on Illumina HiSeq 2000 with 100+100 nt paired-end reads after adapter ligation with NEBNext reagents. To avoid cross-contamination, the mother libraries and the child libraries were prepared a month apart and sequenced in separate runs. For each donor, between about 450,000 and 2,300,000 distinct TCR beta clonotypes were identified. Naive TCR beta clonotypes were estimated from low-frequency clonotypes matched to each donor's FACS-determined naive share, without sorting.

The clonotype originates from a boy between 5 and 17 years old in good health. Sequenced material: blood. The chain uses TRBV20-1 and TRBJ2-7; too little of a D gene remains to name it. The CDR3 loop reads CSVSTASYEQYF. The DNA is TGCAGTGTCTCGACCGCTTCTTACGAGCAGTACTTC.